The 18 T cell receptor beta chains below all came from one sample that was sequenced in a study of technical replicates of blood from a handful of donors. TCRdb's table, derived via immunoSEQ multiplex PCR, lists solely in-frame clones and lacks some. The sample contains over 70,000 clones, around 97% of which appear only once. The sequenced sample was T cells isolated from PBMCs. The source is a human donor in good health.

The rearrangement uses TRBV5-1 and TRBJ2-7; D not resolved. From germline, CDR1 is SGHRS and CDR2 YFSETQ. The CDR3 has 11 amino acids. V was clipped by 5 bases and J by 2 bases, with 5 bases between them. For the CDR3, the DNA is TGCGCCAGCAGGAACACCTACGAGCAGTACTTC. It specifies CASRNTYEQYF.

The chain joins TRBV5-1 to TRBJ1-1, with 7 bases fitting TRBD1. V dropped 2 bases and J dropped 6; count of bases not matched to a gene: 4. The CDR3 extends over 13 amino acids. Germline V gives CDR1 SGHRS, CDR2 YFSETQ. The CDR3 DNA reads TGCGCCAGCAGCTTTGACAGGGACGCTGAAGCTTTCTTT. This sequence encodes CASSFDRDAEAFF.

The rearrangement joins TRBV7-2 to TRBJ1-1, with a tentative D call TRBD1 (6 bases). The V and J ends lost 5 bases and 5 bases respectively, with 12 bases between them. Germline CDR1 and CDR2: SGHTA and FQGNSA. The CDR3 totals 13 residues. CDR3 DNA: TGTGCCAGCAGCGAACCAACAGGGACTGAAGCTTTCTTT. This encodes CASSEPTGTEAFF.

This clone is a singleton in its sample. The chain joins TRBV19 to TRBJ2-3, with 7 bases lining up with TRBD2. Germline loops: CDR1 LNHDA, CDR2 SQIVND (reference sequence). CDR3 length equals 15 residues. V lost 6 bases and J lost 4; bases outside the gene matches: 10. The CDR3 region has the DNA TGTGCCAGTAGGAGGAGCGGGACCAGGGCAGATACGCAGTATTTT. It is translated as CASRRSGTRADTQYF.

This chain uses TRBV6-5 with TRBJ2-3, with D perhaps TRBD2 (6 bases). Germline CDR1 MNHEY, CDR2 SVGAGI. The CDR3 length is 13 residues. V lost 2 bases and J 9 bases, leaving 12 bases between the germline ends. The CDR3 DNA follows: TGTGCCAGCAGTTACCGGGCGGAGGGGACGCAGTATTTT. Amino acids: CASSYRAEGTQYF.

This chain uses TRBV2 with TRBJ2-1; TRBD2 matches at 9 bases. Germline V lookup: CDR1 SNHLY, CDR2 FYNNEI. CDR3 length: 16 residues. The trim removed 11 bases at V and 0 bases at J, leaving 11 bases unmatched. CDR3 in DNA: TGTGCCTCCCAGGCGTTAGCGGGGGCCTCCTACAATGAGCAGTTCTTC. It encodes CASQALAGASYNEQFF.

The chain uses TRBV10-1 and TRBJ2-1; 11 bases agree with TRBD2. The CDR3 totals 15 residues. Germline CDR1 WNHNN, CDR2 SYGVQD (reference sequence). V lost 2 bases to trimming and J lost 5 bases; unmatched junction nucleotides: 2. CDR3 protein: CASSETLAGDNEQFF. The CDR3 DNA reads TGCGCCAGCAGTGAGACACTAGCGGGGGACAATGAGCAGTTCTTC.

V is TRBV4-1 and J is TRBJ1-1; D uncertain. The CDR3 has 14 residues. Germline V gene lookup returns CDR1 MGHRA and CDR2 YSYEKL. V lost 4 bases and J 1 base, leaving 10 bases between the germline ends. CDR3 coding DNA: TGCGCCAGCAGCCTCCAAACACGGAACACTGAAGCTTTCTTT. Its translation: CASSLQTRNTEAFF.

The chain links TRBV27 to TRBJ2-7, with 8 bases fitting TRBD1. V dropped 5 bases and J dropped 4; count of bases not matched to a gene: 7. Germline CDR1 and CDR2: MNHEY and SMNVEV (reference sequence). The CDR3 has 14 amino acids. CDR3 region: CASSLSGGFYEQYF. The CDR3 DNA is TGTGCCAGCAGTCTTTCAGGGGGCTTTTACGAGCAGTACTTC.

The J gene is TRBJ1-1, the V gene TRBV7-9; D gene ambiguous. The germline V gene has CDR1 SEHNR and CDR2 FQNEAQ (reference sequence). The CDR3 is 15 residues long. Between the trimmed V and J ends, which lost 4 bases and 3 bases, there was a span of 15 bases. CDR3 nucleotides: TGTGCCAGCAGCTCATCGTGGGCTCCTCACACTGAAGCTTTCTTT. Translating gives CASSSSWAPHTEAFF.

CDR3 sequence (DNA): TGTGCCAGCAGTTCGTTCATCACAAGCTCCTACAATGAGCAGTTCTTC. Protein product: CASSSFITSSYNEQFF. V usage is TRBV27 and J usage is TRBJ2-1; D is uncertain. The CDR3 has 16 amino acids. The germline gives CDR1 MNHEY, CDR2 SMNVEV (reference sequence). The V gene lost 4 bases and the J gene lost 0 bases, with 13 bases spanning the gap.

V is TRBV7-8 and J is TRBJ2-5, with 15 bases identical to TRBD2. CDR1 is SGHVS and CDR2 is FQNEAQ in the germline V gene. The CDR3 is made up of 15 amino acids. Trimming cost V 4 bases and J 5 bases; bases outside gene matches: 2. DNA of the CDR3: TGTGCCAGCAGCTCCGGGACTAGCGGGAGGGAGACCCAGTACTTC. This codes for CASSSGTSGRETQYF.

V usage is TRBV11-2 and J usage is TRBJ2-1; 14 bases are shared with TRBD2. This CDR3 is built from 18 residues. Germline-derived CDR1 and CDR2 are SGHAT and FQNNGV. J lost 5 bases, V lost 0 bases, and 6 bases had no gene match. For the CDR3, the DNA is TGTGCCAGCAGCTTAGATCGGGGACTAGCGGGGGAAAACAATGAGCAGTTCTTC. Translating it yields CASSLDRGLAGENNEQFF.

The chain recombines TRBV27 with TRBJ2-1; 9 bases fit TRBD1. CDR3 length: 18 amino acids. Trimming at V came to 3 bases and at J to 0 bases, leaving 9 bases not matched to a gene. The germline gives CDR1 MNHEY, CDR2 SMNVEV (reference sequence). CDR3 residues: CASSLDHRGRSSYNEQFF. CDR3 sequence (DNA): TGTGCCAGCAGTTTGGATCACAGGGGGCGAAGCTCCTACAATGAGCAGTTCTTC.

The chain employs TRBV7-3 and TRBJ1-1; 8 bases align to TRBD1. This CDR3 spans 16 amino acids. Germline assignment: CDR1 SGHTA and CDR2 FQGTGA. Trimming cost V 4 bases and J 4 bases; bases outside gene matches: 11. The chain's CDR3 is CASSWTSTGVPTEAFF. In DNA form, the CDR3 reads TGTGCCAGCAGCTGGACATCGACAGGGGTTCCCACTGAAGCTTTCTTT.

The chain uses TRBV7-2 and TRBJ2-2; 8 bases are shared with TRBD1. With V trimmed by 6 bases and J by 1 base, 7 bases remained unmatched. The CDR3 runs to 16 residues. CDR1 and CDR2 (germline): SGHTA, FQGNSA. CDR3 nucleotide sequence: TGTGCCAGCAGTACTCCAGGGGGCCTGAACACCGGGGAGCTGTTTTTT. This encodes CASSTPGGLNTGELFF.

The CDR3 loop is CASSEWEGMMNTQYF. CDR3 in DNA: TGTGCCAGCAGTGAATGGGAGGGGATGATGAATACGCAGTATTTT. V usage is TRBV25-1 and J usage is TRBJ2-3, with TRBD2 matching over 7 bases. CDR1 is MGHDK and CDR2 is SYGVNS in the germline V gene. The length of the CDR3 is 15 residues. After removal of 1 base from V and 7 bases from J, the junction contained 8 bases not matched to a gene. The variable domain in full, completed from reference TRBV25-1 and TRBJ2-3, reads EADIYQTPRYLVIGTGKKITLECSQTMGHDKMYWYQQDPGMELHLIHYSYGVNSTEKGDLSSESTVSRIRTEHFPLTLESARPSHTSQYLCASSEWEGMMNTQYFGPGTRLTVL.

V usage is TRBV12-5 and J usage is TRBJ2-1, with 8 positions matching TRBD2. This CDR3 comprises 16 residues. Trimming at V came to 7 bases and at J to 2 bases, leaving 10 bases not matched to a gene. CDR1 and CDR2 (germline): LGHNT, FRNRAP. For the CDR3, the DNA is TGTGCTAGTGCCTTCGTAGCGGGGTTAACCTACAATGAGCAGTTCTTC. Protein: CASAFVAGLTYNEQFF.